The T cell receptor (beta chain) described here comes from a study of Ad26.COV2.S vaccination and SARS-CoV-2 variants. As for the study in general: Intramuscular Ad26.COV2.S doses were given once or twice, 56 days apart. Study-level findings and limits: Vaccine and placebo groups showed comparable non-spike TCR breadth.

Details on this clone: Its antigen remains unknown.

The CDR3 is 12 residues long. CDR1 is LNHDA, CDR2 SQIVND, per germline (reference sequence). Trimming cost V 5 bases and J 2 bases, with 6 bases left between them. Treatment of the sample: some 20 received Ad26.COV2.S at low or high dose, single or two shots; 5 received placebo; per-sample allocation not given. Sampling was done on day 63 after the first vaccine or placebo injection. An adult donor aged 18-55 years was enrolled in Boston. Profiled with immunoSEQ multiplex PCR; TCRdb holds only in-frame clones, not every one. The table lists 440,000 or so clones, roughly 90% of them singletons. The TCR sequence derives from a person between 18 and 65 years old who received the Ad26.COV2.S COVID-19 vaccine or a placebo. Source: peripheral blood, taken in a trial of Ad26.COV2.S vaccine versus placebo. The chain is built from TRBV19 and TRBJ1-2, with D hard to call. The CDR3 DNA sequence: TGTGCCAGTAGTTGGCAGAACTATGGCTACACCTTC. It specifies CASSWQNYGYTF.